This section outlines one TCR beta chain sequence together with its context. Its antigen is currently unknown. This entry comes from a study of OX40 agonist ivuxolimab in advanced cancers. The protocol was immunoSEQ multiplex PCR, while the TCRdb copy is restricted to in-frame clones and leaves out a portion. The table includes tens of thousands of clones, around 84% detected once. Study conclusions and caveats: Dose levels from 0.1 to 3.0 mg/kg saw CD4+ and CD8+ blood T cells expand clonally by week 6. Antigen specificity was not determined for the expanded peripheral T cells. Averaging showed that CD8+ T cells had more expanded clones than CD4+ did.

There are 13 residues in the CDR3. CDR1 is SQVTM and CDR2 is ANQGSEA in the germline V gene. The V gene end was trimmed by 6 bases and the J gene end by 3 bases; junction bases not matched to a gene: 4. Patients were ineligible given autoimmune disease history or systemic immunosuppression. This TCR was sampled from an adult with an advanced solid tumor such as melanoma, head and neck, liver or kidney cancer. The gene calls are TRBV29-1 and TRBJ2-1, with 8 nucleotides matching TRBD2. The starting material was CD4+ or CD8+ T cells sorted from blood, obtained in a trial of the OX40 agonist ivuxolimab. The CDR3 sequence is CSVGGGNYNEQFF. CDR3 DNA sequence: TGCAGCGTCGGGGGGGGGAACTACAATGAGCAGTTCTTC.